The 31 T cell receptor beta chains below come from one sample, sequenced in a study of cytomegalovirus exposure and HLA in healthy donors. A multiplex PCR was run with 60 Vbeta primers and 13 Jbeta primers. Clones were sequenced by immunoSEQ multiplex PCR, and TCRdb holds only the in-frame ones, with some missing. In the table there are some 180,000 clones, 75% to 85% of which are singletons. Sequencing was done on a sample of PBMCs. These receptors were collected from a man between 18 and 29 years old in good health and CMV-seronegative.

The chain joins TRBV6-5 to TRBJ1-2; D might be TRBD1 (6 bases). The germline V gene encodes CDR1 MNHEY and CDR2 SVGAGI. Between the trimmed V and J ends, which lost 4 bases and 11 bases, there was a span of 14 bases. The CDR3 has 12 residues. The CDR3 DNA is TGTGCCAGCAGTTTGCAGGACAGATCGTACACCTTC. Translating gives CASSLQDRSYTF.

The DNA for the CDR3 is TGTGCCAGCAGCCTCGAAGCGGGGAATGAGCAGTTCTTC. It codes for CASSLEAGNEQFF. J is TRBJ2-1 and V is TRBV7-6; TRBD2 matches at 7 bases. Germline CDR1 and CDR2: SGHVS and FNYEAQ. V was clipped by 5 bases and J by 7 bases; unmatched bases: 5. The CDR3 consists of 13 residues.

The CDR3: CASSLIALDTQYF. CDR3 DNA: TGTGCCAGCAGCTTAATAGCCCTAGATACGCAGTATTTT. The V and J genes are TRBV7-3 and TRBJ2-3; D not resolved. The V gene lost 1 base and the J gene lost 5 bases, with 7 bases spanning the gap. In germline, CDR1 is SGHTA, CDR2 FQGTGA. The CDR3 covers 13 residues.

V and J are TRBV7-6 and TRBJ2-3; D is ambiguous. V was pared by 4 bases and J by 3 bases, with 11 bases between. The CDR3 runs to 14 residues. The germline gives CDR1 SGHVS, CDR2 FNYEAQ. The CDR3 DNA follows: TGTGCCAGCAGCTCCTCGACTGGGACAGATACGCAGTATTTT. Protein sequence: CASSSSTGTDTQYF. Using reference TRBV7-6 and TRBJ2-3 for the parts outside the CDR3, the full variable domain is GAGVSQSPRYKVTKRGQDVALRCDPISGHVSLYWYRQALGQGPEFLTYFNYEAQQDKSGLPNDRFSAERPEGSISTLTIQRTEQRDSAMYRCASSSSTGTDTQYFGPGTRLTVL.

This clone was observed a few times. The chain has TRBV27 and TRBJ1-1; D is possibly TRBD1 (6 bases). Germline V gives CDR1 MNHEY, CDR2 SMNVEV (reference sequence). V lost 4 bases, J lost 0 bases, and 12 bases lay in between. The CDR3 is 15 amino acids. CDR3 protein: CASSSRQEMNTEAFF. CDR3 coding DNA: TGTGCCAGCAGTTCAAGACAGGAGATGAACACTGAAGCTTTCTTT.

The chain is built from TRBV19 and TRBJ1-5; TRBD1 agrees at 9 bases. This CDR3 is 15 amino acids long. V shed 6 bases and J 0 bases; nucleotides not matched to a gene: 3. Germline V gives CDR1 LNHDA, CDR2 SQIVND (reference sequence). The CDR3 nucleotides read TGTGCCAGTAGGGACAGGGGCTATAGCAATCAGCCCCAGCATTTT. Protein sequence: CASRDRGYSNQPQHF.

The rearrangement links TRBV27 to TRBJ2-1, with D unclear. Germline V gene sequence: CDR1 MNHEY, CDR2 SMNVEV (reference sequence). The CDR3 is made up of 13 amino acids. Trimming stripped 5 bases from V and 1 base from J, with 6 bases between. As DNA, the CDR3 is TGTGCCAGCAGTGACTTGTCCTACAATGAGCAGTTCTTC. This translates into CASSDLSYNEQFF.

The chain couples TRBV7-8 to TRBJ1-2; TRBD1 matches at 7 bases. This CDR3 region has 14 residues. Unmatched junction bases numbered 5, after V lost 4 bases and J lost 3 bases. Germline CDR1 reads SGHVS; CDR2 reads FQNEAQ. CDR3 protein: CASSSTGLDYGYTF. CDR3 sequence (DNA): TGTGCCAGCAGCTCGACAGGGCTTGACTATGGCTACACCTTC.

The CDR3 reads CASSTGTGAPSGNTIYF. The CDR3, as DNA: TGTGCCAGTAGTACGGGGACAGGGGCACCCTCTGGAAACACCATATATTTT. V gene TRBV19 combines with J gene TRBJ1-3; 10 nucleotides agree with TRBD1. J was trimmed by 0 bases and V by 4 bases; bases with no gene match: 6. The CDR3 spans 17 residues. The germline CDR1 and CDR2 sequences are LNHDA and SQIVND (reference sequence).

The chain is built from TRBV18 and TRBJ2-1; the D gene is possibly TRBD2 (6 bases). Looked up from germline, CDR1 is KGHSH and CDR2 is LQKENI. V was clipped by 2 bases and J by 2 bases, with 7 bases between them. The length of the CDR3 is 14 residues. CDR3 coding DNA: TGTGCCAGCTCACCAGGGGGGACCTACAATGAGCAGTTCTTC. It is translated as CASSPGGTYNEQFF. The full variable domain, its missing parts supplied by reference TRBV18 and TRBJ2-1, is NAGVMQNPRHLVRRRGQEARLRCSPMKGHSHVYWYRQLPEEGLKFMVYLQKENIIDESGMPKERFSAEFPKEGPSILRIQQVVRGDSAAYFCASSPGGTYNEQFFGPGTRLTVL.

This clone was recorded once. The chain carries TRBV19 and TRBJ2-7; D possibly corresponds to TRBD1 (5 bases). This CDR3 region has 15 residues. Germline V gives CDR1 LNHDA, CDR2 SQIVND (reference sequence). V was cut by 3 bases and J by 4 bases, with 16 bases left in between. Written as DNA, the CDR3 is TGTGCCAGTAGTATTCGGCAGGTTGGGGCTTACGAGCAGTACTTC. Encoded protein: CASSIRQVGAYEQYF.

This chain links TRBV6-5 with TRBJ1-2; 8 positions agree with TRBD1. Germline trimming cut 6 bases from V and 7 bases from J; bases unmatched to any gene: 7. The CDR3 spans 13 residues. Germline CDR1 is MNHEY and CDR2 is SVGAGI. CDR3 DNA sequence: TGTGCCAGCAGGCGGACAGGGCGGGGTGGCTACACCTTC. It codes for CASRRTGRGGYTF.

This clone occurred a few times. The chain joins TRBV6-5 to TRBJ1-6; maybe TRBD1 (5 bases). The germline V gene encodes CDR1 MNHEY and CDR2 SVGAGI. This CDR3 spans 15 amino acids. Trimming shortened V by 8 bases and J by 0 bases, and 11 bases separated the two germline ends. The CDR3, as DNA: TGTGCCAGCGTCCTAGGGGTCTCCTATAATTCACCCCTCCACTTT. Amino acid sequence: CASVLGVSYNSPLHF.

The chain uses TRBV5-5 and TRBJ1-1, with D perhaps matching TRBD1 (5 bases). CDR3 size: 13 residues. Trimming stripped 4 bases from V and 5 bases from J, with 12 bases between. Germline-derived CDR1 and CDR2 are SGHKS and YYEKEE (reference sequence). The CDR3 bases are TGTGCCAGCAGCCCTTGGGGGGAGACTGAAGCTTTCTTT. Protein product: CASSPWGETEAFF.

In the case of this clone: This same CDR3 is encoded by further DNA sequences in the sample. CDR3 loop: CASSGSSYEQYF. For the CDR3, the DNA is TGTGCCAGTAGTGGTAGCTCCTACGAGCAGTACTTC. V and J are TRBV27 and TRBJ2-7; no clear D gene. V was clipped by 9 bases and J by 0 bases, with 9 bases between them. The CDR3 runs 12 residues. Germline V gives CDR1 MNHEY, CDR2 SMNVEV (reference sequence).

J is TRBJ2-7 and V is TRBV5-1; possibly TRBD1 for D (6 bases). V was shortened by 4 bases and J by 3 bases, with 17 bases between the two germline ends. CDR1 is SGHRS, CDR2 YFSETQ, per germline. CDR3 length equals 15 residues. As DNA, the CDR3 is TGCGCCAGCAGCCCCAGTGGGGGCGCCAACTACGAGCAGTACTTC. Protein product: CASSPSGGANYEQYF.

The rearrangement uses TRBV5-1 and TRBJ1-3; 12 bases map to TRBD1. Germline V CDR1 and CDR2: SGHRS, YFSETQ. Trimming took 4 bases from V and 4 from J; bases not matched to a gene: 6. The CDR3 sequence is 16 residues long. The CDR3 region has the DNA TGCGCCAGCAGCGAACCGGGACAGGGGGCAGGAAACACCATATATTTT. Translation gives CASSEPGQGAGNTIYF.

The CDR3 coding sequence is TGTGCCAGCAGCTCGCGGACTAGTCGCACAGATACGCAGTATTTT. Its translation is CASSSRTSRTDTQYF. J is TRBJ2-3 and V is TRBV7-8; 7 bases are a match to TRBD2. The CDR3 runs to 15 residues. V shed 4 bases and J 1 base; nucleotides not matched to a gene: 5. Germline CDR1 and CDR2: SGHVS and FQNEAQ.

V is TRBV4-3 and J is TRBJ1-1; the D is unclear. The CDR3 has 14 amino acids. Germline-derived CDR1 and CDR2 are LGHNA and YSLEER. Trimming pared 0 bases from V and 4 bases from J, leaving 9 bases between. The CDR3 protein is CASSQELGGTEAFF. The DNA for the CDR3 is TGCGCCAGCAGCCAAGAGCTTGGAGGCACTGAAGCTTTCTTT.

This chain uses TRBV28 with TRBJ1-1; no clear D. The CDR3 totals 14 residues. Trimming removed 5 bases at V and 1 base at J, with 11 bases between. Germline V gene sequence: CDR1 MDHEN, CDR2 SYDVKM. CDR3 loop: CASSGPGENTEAFF. CDR3 coding DNA: TGTGCCAGCAGTGGCCCTGGAGAGAACACTGAAGCTTTCTTT.

Here the CDR3 reads CASSDISTDTQYF. CDR3 DNA: TGCGCCAGCAGCGACATTAGCACAGATACGCAGTATTTT. This rearrangement joins TRBV4-3 to TRBJ2-3; D not resolved. V was clipped by 5 bases and J by 0 bases, with 6 bases between them. The CDR3 extends over 13 amino acids. Germline V gene data show CDR1 as LGHNA and CDR2 as YSLEER.

The genes are TRBV2 and TRBJ2-1, with 10 bases that match TRBD2. CDR1 is SNHLY, CDR2 FYNNEI, per germline. Trimming cost V 4 bases and J 7 bases; bases outside gene matches: 7. This CDR3 is built from 15 residues. Written as DNA, the CDR3 is TGTGCCAGCAGTGTGGGGCTAGCGGGGGTTAATGAGCAGTTCTTC. Translation gives CASSVGLAGVNEQFF.

This clone has more than one count but fewer than ten. The chain employs TRBV14 and TRBJ2-7; 7 bases align to TRBD2. The CDR3 totals 17 residues. The V segment lost 1 base and the J segment 1 base; nucleotides outside the gene matches: 10. Germline CDR1 SGHDN, CDR2 FVKESK. Written as DNA, the CDR3 is TGTGCCAGCAGCCAAGTTGGGCCTTCTAGCGGTTCCTACGAGCAGTACTTC. Its translation: CASSQVGPSSGSYEQYF.

The V call is TRBV5-1, the J call TRBJ2-4; 9 nucleotides match TRBD2. Germline CDR1 SGHRS, CDR2 YFSETQ. The J segment lost 2 bases and the V segment lost 4 bases, leaving 10 bases of the junction unmatched. The CDR3 totals 17 residues. The CDR3 is CASSNWRGGATKNIQYF. Here the CDR3 DNA reads TGCGCCAGCAGCAATTGGCGGGGGGGCGCAACCAAAAACATTCAGTACTTC.

The V gene is TRBV7-9, the J gene TRBJ1-4, with D unresolved. Per germline, CDR1 SEHNR and CDR2 FQNEAQ (reference sequence). CDR3 length equals 16 residues. V was trimmed by 1 base and J by 0 bases, leaving 9 bases between them. In nucleotides, the CDR3 is TGTGCCAGCAGCTTAGGATGGGCCGCAACTAATGAAAAACTGTTTTTT. Translation: CASSLGWAATNEKLFF. Full variable domain (rest looked up from reference TRBV7-9 and TRBJ1-4): DTGVSQNPRHKITKRGQNVTFRCDPISEHNRLYWYRQTLGQGPEFLTYFQNEAQLEKSRLLSDRFSAERPKGSFSTLEIQRTEQGDSAMYLCASSLGWAATNEKLFFGSGTQLSVL.

This clone was found a few times. V and J are TRBV5-8 and TRBJ2-6; unclear D gene. Trimming took off 1 base at V and 0 bases at J, with 5 bases between the two ends. The germline V gene has CDR1 SGHTS and CDR2 YDEGEE. CDR3 size: 15 residues. The CDR3 loop is CASSLPGSGANVLTF. DNA for the CDR3: TGTGCCAGCAGCTTGCCCGGCTCTGGGGCCAACGTCCTGACTTTC.

The sample holds one count of this clone. This chain joins TRBV7-9 and TRBJ1-5, with 7 bases fitting TRBD1. Germline values: CDR1 SEHNR, CDR2 FQNEAQ (reference sequence). The CDR3 has 14 amino acids. Trimming took 1 base from V and 11 from J; bases not matched to a gene: 8. CDR3 amino acids: CASSLEGASQAQHF. The CDR3 region has the DNA TGTGCCAGCAGCTTAGAGGGGGCGTCGCAGGCCCAGCATTTT.

CDR3 region: CASSRQESGETQYF. CDR3 DNA: TGTGCCAGCAGCCGACAGGAGTCTGGGGAGACCCAGTACTTC. The J gene is TRBJ2-5, the V gene TRBV4-2; a possible D gene is TRBD1 (6 bases). With 4 bases removed from V and 5 bases from J, the gap between germline ends came to 14 bases. Germline CDR1 LGHNA, CDR2 YNFKEQ. This CDR3 is 14 amino acids long.

V gene TRBV27 combines with J gene TRBJ2-2, with a weak D call TRBD1 (5 bases). Germline-derived CDR1 and CDR2 are MNHEY and SMNVEV (reference sequence). Trimming shortened V by 3 bases and J by 7 bases, and 12 bases separated the two germline ends. This CDR3 contains 14 residues. CDR3 sequence reads: CASSLYQGSGELFF. For the CDR3, the DNA is TGTGCCAGCAGTTTGTACCAGGGAAGCGGGGAGCTGTTTTTT.

The chain employs TRBV2 and TRBJ2-7; D is perhaps TRBD2 (6 bases). The CDR3 length is 16 residues. The V gene's germline CDR1 is SNHLY and CDR2 FYNNEI. V shed 10 bases and J shed 4 bases, with 26 bases lying between them. The CDR3 nucleotides are TGTGCCACACGCGGGTGGGGACGGCGGGGCCTTTACGAGCAGTACTTC. It yields the protein CATRGWGRRGLYEQYF.

The chain recombines TRBV7-2 with TRBJ2-7; 7 bases fit TRBD2. Germline CDR1 SGHTA, CDR2 FQGNSA. With 0 bases clipped from V and 7 bases from J, the junction kept 9 bases outside the gene matches. The CDR3 has 15 residues. The CDR3 loop reads CASSLASAGELEQYF. The CDR3 DNA follows: TGTGCCAGCAGCTTAGCTAGTGCGGGAGAATTGGAGCAGTACTTC.